These 10 T cell receptor beta chains came from one sample sequenced in a study of blood T cell repertoires in COVID-19. Method: immunoSEQ multiplex PCR; TCRdb's copy keeps in-frame clones and lacks some. The sample contains about 72,000 clones, roughly 86% of which appear only once. The sample was peripheral blood. The source of these receptors is a woman aged 55-75 years with acute or convalescent COVID-19.

The chain employs TRBV10-2 and TRBJ2-1, with TRBD2 matching over 9 bases. The CDR3 consists of 14 residues. The germline V gene has CDR1 WSHSY and CDR2 SAAADI. The V gene end was trimmed by 7 bases and the J gene end by 6 bases; junction bases not matched to a gene: 7. CDR3 DNA: TGCGCCAGCATAATGGCGGGGGGGCGCAATGAGCAGTTCTTC. It yields the protein CASIMAGGRNEQFF.

In its sample, this clone was seen a few times. The V and J genes are TRBV5-4 and TRBJ2-1, with unresolved D. V gave up 0 bases and J gave up 0 bases, with 10 bases separating them. The CDR3 spans 16 residues. Germline CDR1 reads SGHNT; CDR2 reads YYREEE (reference sequence). The CDR3: CASSLGAYSSYNEQFF. DNA for the CDR3: TGTGCCAGCAGCTTGGGGGCGTATAGCTCCTACAATGAGCAGTTCTTC.

This sequence joins TRBV5-4 and TRBJ1-6; D not certain. V lost 5 bases, J lost 5 bases, and 14 bases lay in between. The germline CDR1 and CDR2 sequences are SGHNT and YYREEE (reference sequence). The CDR3 loop spans 15 amino acids. The CDR3, as DNA: TGTGCCAGCAGGATGCAAGGCGAGGATAATTCACCCCTCCACTTT. This codes for CASRMQGEDNSPLHF.

This chain joins TRBV27 and TRBJ2-3; 9 positions agree with TRBD2. The CDR3 covers 16 residues. Losses at the gene ends were 3 bases for V and 3 bases for J; bases not matched to a gene: 7. Germline CDR1 is MNHEY and CDR2 is SMNVEV (reference sequence). CDR3 sequence reads: CASSFLAGGPTDTQYF. CDR3 in DNA: TGTGCCAGCAGTTTTCTGGCGGGGGGGCCGACAGATACGCAGTATTTT.

This clone was seen only a few times. The chain is built from TRBV30 and TRBJ1-1, with TRBD1 matching over 9 bases. Germline V gene data show CDR1 as GTSNPN and CDR2 as SVGIG (reference sequence). V lost 5 bases to trimming and J lost 0 bases; unmatched junction nucleotides: 4. This CDR3 is built from 14 residues. CDR3 bases: TGTGCCTGGGGGACAGGGAAATTGAACACTGAAGCTTTCTTT. This encodes CAWGTGKLNTEAFF. Together with reference TRBV30 and TRBJ1-1, the CDR3 gives the full variable domain: SQTIHQWPATLVQPVGSPLSLECTVEGTSNPNLYWYRQAAGRGLQLLFYSVGIGQISSEVPQNLSASRPQDRQFILSSKKLLLSDSGFYLCAWGTGKLNTEAFFGQGTRLTVV.

This clone has a handful of counts. This chain joins TRBV12-5 and TRBJ2-7; 7 positions match TRBD1. Looked up from germline, CDR1 is LGHNT and CDR2 is FRNRAP. This CDR3 contains 13 residues. V lost 6 bases, J lost 3 bases, and 5 bases stayed unmatched. CDR3 residues: CASGGDSRYEQYF. DNA of the CDR3: TGTGCTAGTGGCGGGGACAGCCGCTACGAGCAGTACTTC.

V and J are TRBV3-1 (or the pseudogene TRBV3-2) and TRBJ1-2; D is possibly TRBD1 (6 bases). CDR3 size: 14 residues. The germline V and J ends were trimmed by 4 bases and 8 bases, with 17 bases remaining between them. Germline loops: CDR1 LGHDT, CDR2 YNNKEL (reference sequence). CDR3 region: CASSLPSTGRGYTF. CDR3 DNA sequence: TGTGCCAGCAGCCTTCCCTCGACAGGAAGGGGCTACACCTTC.

The rearrangement links TRBV30 to TRBJ2-5, with TRBD2 matching 7 bases. J lost 5 bases, V lost 2 bases, and 8 bases had no gene match. Per the germline V gene, CDR1 is GTSNPN and CDR2 is SVGIG (reference sequence). This CDR3 region has 14 residues. The CDR3 coding sequence is TGTGCCTGGAGTCAGGGAGGGGCTGGGGAGACCCAGTACTTC. It codes for CAWSQGGAGETQYF.

The chain uses TRBV27 and TRBJ1-1, with D tentatively TRBD1 (6 bases). The V end was cut by 5 bases, the J end by 7 bases, with 14 bases between. The CDR3 runs 13 residues. The V gene's germline CDR1 is MNHEY and CDR2 SMNVEV (reference sequence). This CDR3 is CASSADRRYEAFF. The CDR3 DNA reads TGTGCCAGCAGTGCAGACAGGCGGTATGAAGCTTTCTTT.

The chain links TRBV9 to TRBJ2-3, with D perhaps matching TRBD2 (6 bases). The CDR3 has 15 amino acids. Germline-derived CDR1 and CDR2 are SGDLS and YYNGEE. The V end lost 3 bases, the J end lost 0 bases, and 11 bases lay between the germline ends. The DNA for the CDR3 is TGTGCCAGCAGCGGTATAGCGGCCAGCACAGATACGCAGTATTTT. Its protein product is CASSGIAASTDTQYF.